This T cell receptor beta chain was sequenced for a study of T cells in Graves' hyperthyroidism and ophthalmopathy. Study-level findings and limits: Most thyroid-expanded clonotypes above 0.001 were also found in blood.

The source material, RNA transcripts, was used to amplify TCR beta CDR3 regions. RT-PCR in the first round (using the HTBI primer set) targeted the TCR CDR3. TCRdb passed the multiplex PCR reads through MiXCR, listing each CDR3 protein once. The table shows 450,000 to 650,000 distinct CDR3 sequences, with 11% to 15% occurring only once. There are many counts of this clonotype. Its antigen is currently unknown. Clinical symptoms, serum thyroxine, TRAb, thyroid ultrasound and orbital computed tomography established diagnosis. The CDR3 has 19 amino acids. Per germline, CDR1 SGHVS and CDR2 FQNEAQ. The junction had 15 bases not matched to a gene; V was cut back by 1 base and J by 1 base.

The TCR originated in a young woman with Graves' ophthalmopathy. Sequences were obtained from blood. This chain links TRBV7-8 with TRBJ2-5; 7 positions match TRBD1. As DNA, the CDR3 is TGTGCCAGCAGCTTAGTAGTTAGGACAGGCTCAATTACCCAAGAGACCCAGTACTTC. This gives the protein CASSLVVRTGSITQETQYF.